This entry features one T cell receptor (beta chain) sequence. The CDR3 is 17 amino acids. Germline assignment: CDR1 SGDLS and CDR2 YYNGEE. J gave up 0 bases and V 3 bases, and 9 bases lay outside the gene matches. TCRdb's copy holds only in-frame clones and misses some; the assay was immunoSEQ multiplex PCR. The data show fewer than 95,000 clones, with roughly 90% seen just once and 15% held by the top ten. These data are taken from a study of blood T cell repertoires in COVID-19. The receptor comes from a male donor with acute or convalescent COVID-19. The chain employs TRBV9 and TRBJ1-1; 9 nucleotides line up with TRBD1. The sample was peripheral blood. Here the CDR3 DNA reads TGTGCCAGCAGCGCGGGGACAGGGCTATTTCTGAACACTGAAGCTTTCTTT. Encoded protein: CASSAGTGLFLNTEAFF.